The 30 T cell receptor beta chains reported below all come from one sample, sequenced in a study of regulatory T cells in long-lasting Graves disease. Time point denoted: newly diagnosed GD, antithyroid drugs for less than 3 months. The TCR library was prepared using RNA isolated from PBMCs. Researchers made TCR beta libraries by using iRepertoire HTBI primers and running Arm-PCR on CDR3 regions. TCRdb reprocessed the multiplex PCR reads via MiXCR and lists one record per CDR3 protein. This table holds roughly 420,000 distinct CDR3 sequences, about 15% found once. This sample was also put to use in a study of T cells in Graves' hyperthyroidism and ophthalmopathy.

Sample: peripheral blood mononuclear cells (PBMCs), taken at new diagnosis, from a patient treated with antithyroid drugs. The source of these receptors is a woman between 18 and 30 years old with Graves disease.

The J gene is TRBJ2-7, the V gene TRBV6-9; TRBD2 matches at 14 bases. CDR3 length: 19 residues. Germline loops: CDR1 MNHGY, CDR2 SVAAGI. V lost 3 bases and J lost 2; bases outside the gene matches: 12. CDR3 nucleotides: TGTGCCAGCAGTTACCGGAATCCACGACTAGCGGGAGGGCCCTACGAGCAGTACTTC. Amino acids: CASSYRNPRLAGGPYEQYF.

This clonotype was seen at least ten times. The rearrangement joins TRBV27 to TRBJ2-7; D not certain. The CDR3 sequence is 13 residues long. Germline CDR1 MNHEY, CDR2 SMNVEV (reference sequence). The V and J ends lost 2 bases and 2 bases respectively, with 7 bases between them. The CDR3 nucleotides are TGTGCCAGCAGTTTAGGGTTGCCCTACGAGCAGTACTTC. Its translation is CASSLGLPYEQYF.

This clonotype was counted ten times or more. V is TRBV28 and J is TRBJ2-3; the match to TRBD2 covers 12 bases. The V and J ends lost 3 bases and 7 bases, in that order; junction bases with no gene match: 17. This CDR3 has 19 residues. Looked up from germline, CDR1 is MDHEN and CDR2 is SYDVKM. CDR3 residues: CASSFIGLAGRGGGYTQYF. The DNA of the CDR3 is TGTGCCAGCAGTTTCATTGGACTAGCGGGAAGAGGGGGGGGCTATACGCAGTATTTT.

The V and J genes are TRBV27 and TRBJ2-7; D is uncertain. V shed 0 bases and J shed 8 bases, with 14 bases lying between them. Germline CDR1 reads MNHEY; CDR2 reads SMNVEV (reference sequence). The CDR3 extends over 14 amino acids. The CDR3: CASSLSSGVNKQYF. The CDR3 bases are TGTGCCAGCAGTTTATCATCTGGGGTCAACAAGCAGTACTTC.

The chain employs TRBV29-1 and TRBJ2-3, with 8 bases that match TRBD1. There are 14 residues in the CDR3. The V gene end was trimmed by 7 bases and the J gene end by 0 bases; junction bases not matched to a gene: 6. Germline assignment: CDR1 SQVTM and CDR2 ANQGSEA. DNA of the CDR3: TGCAGCGAAAGGACAGGGACGAGCACAGATACGCAGTATTTT. Amino acid sequence: CSERTGTSTDTQYF.

The chain has TRBV4-1 and TRBJ2-1; maybe TRBD2 (6 bases). The CDR3 is 14 residues long. The germline V gene has CDR1 MGHRA and CDR2 YSYEKL. The V and J ends lost 1 base and 9 bases respectively, with 13 bases between them. The CDR3 sequence is CASSQATRLGEQFF. The CDR3 DNA is TGCGCCAGCAGCCAAGCGACCAGACTAGGTGAGCAGTTCTTC.

The chain uses TRBV13 and TRBJ1-2, with 8 nucleotides matching TRBD1. Germline-derived CDR1 and CDR2 are PRHDT and FYEKMQ (reference sequence). The CDR3 has 15 amino acids. V gave up 1 base and J gave up 4 bases; unmatched junction bases: 5. DNA for the CDR3: TGTGCCAGCAGCTTAGCTCGGGACAGGTGCTATGGCTACACCTTC. It encodes CASSLARDRCYGYTF.

This clonotype was seen at least ten times. The chain recombines TRBV29-1 with TRBJ2-3; TRBD1 might be the D (5 bases). In germline, CDR1 is SQVTM, CDR2 ANQGSEA. Deletions cut 3 bases from V and 6 bases from J, with 7 bases between. CDR3 length: 11 residues. As DNA, the CDR3 is TGCAGCGTTGACAGGGTTGATACGCAGTATTTT. Translating it yields CSVDRVDTQYF.

This clonotype was counted many times. This sequence joins TRBV11-1 and TRBJ2-7; TRBD1 or TRBD2 may be the D gene (5 bases each). The CDR3 sequence is 13 residues long. The V gene's germline CDR1 is SGHAT and CDR2 FQDESV (reference sequence). V was cut by 3 bases and J by 4 bases, with 10 bases left in between. CDR3 amino acids: CASSLGPPYEQYF. The CDR3 region has the DNA TGTGCCAGCAGCTTGGGACCACCATACGAGCAGTACTTC.

This clonotype was found a few times. The chain combines TRBV10-2 with TRBJ2-7; tentatively, D is TRBD2 (6 bases). V lost 2 bases to trimming and J lost 4 bases, with 12 bases between them. The length of the CDR3 is 14 residues. Germline V gene data show CDR1 as WSHSY and CDR2 as SAAADI. The chain's CDR3 is CASSEKGGPYEQYF. The CDR3 DNA sequence: TGCGCCAGCAGTGAGAAAGGAGGGCCATACGAGCAGTACTTC.

Note on this clonotype: A clone one base away is much larger, so this may be a read error. The chain combines TRBV20-1 with TRBJ2-5, with D tentatively TRBD2 (6 bases). Germline assignment: CDR1 DFQATT and CDR2 SNEGSKA (reference sequence). This CDR3 is built from 13 residues. V was shortened by 7 bases and J by 11 bases, with 23 bases between the two germline ends. CDR3 residues: CSVGLAAGTEQYF. In DNA, the CDR3 is TGCAGTGTAGGTTTAGCGGCGGGTACTGAGCAGTACTTC.

The chain employs TRBV6-9 and TRBJ2-4; 7 nucleotides match TRBD2. The CDR3 runs 15 residues. The germline V gene has CDR1 MNHGY and CDR2 SVAAGI. The J segment lost 4 bases and the V segment lost 3 bases, leaving 6 bases of the junction unmatched. In nucleotides, the CDR3 is TGTGCCAGCAGTTACTCTACTAGCGAAAAAAACATTCAGTACTTC. As protein: CASSYSTSEKNIQYF.

This clonotype was detected a few times. The rearrangement joins TRBV12-3 or TRBV12-4 to TRBJ1-5; D call uncertain. V lost 3 bases to trimming and J lost 5 bases, with 8 bases between them. The length of the CDR3 is 13 residues. The CDR3 protein is CASSFASDQPQHF. In DNA, the CDR3 is TGTGCCAGCAGTTTTGCCTCCGATCAGCCCCAGCATTTT.

CDR3 nucleotide sequence: TGCGCCAGCAGCTTAAACAGGCCCTACGAGCAGTACTTC. Encoded protein: CASSLNRPYEQYF. This sequence joins TRBV5-1 and TRBJ2-7; D possibly corresponds to TRBD1 (5 bases). Germline CDR1 SGHRS, CDR2 YFSETQ. There are 13 residues in the CDR3. Deletions cut 2 bases from V and 2 bases from J, with 8 bases between.

The rearrangement links TRBV20-1 to TRBJ2-5; TRBD2 aligns across 13 bases. The DNA end is more similar to TRBJ2-1, so the J call may be wrong. The germline gives CDR1 DFQATT, CDR2 SNEGSKA (reference sequence). There are 16 residues in the CDR3. DNA for the CDR3: TGCAGTGCTAGTGGGACTAGCGGGAATCCTTCAGATGAGCAGTTCTTC. Amino acids: CSASGTSGNPSDEQFF.

This clonotype was seen only a few times. The chain is built from TRBV20-1 and TRBJ2-2; possibly TRBD1 for D (6 bases). From germline, CDR1 is DFQATT and CDR2 SNEGSKA (reference sequence). Trimming stripped 2 bases from V and 6 bases from J, with 10 bases between. CDR3 length: 13 residues. The CDR3 DNA is TGCAGTGCTAGAAGCGGACAGCCCGGGGAGCTGTTTTTT. This gives the protein CSARSGQPGELFF.

The chain uses TRBV5-6 and TRBJ1-5, with D hard to call. Deletions cut 0 bases from V and 6 bases from J, with 7 bases between. The CDR3 totals 13 residues. Germline V gene sequence: CDR1 SGHDT, CDR2 YYEEEE. The CDR3, as DNA: TGTGCCAGCAGCTTGGCCCAGCTTCAGCCCCAGCATTTT. Translating gives CASSLAQLQPQHF.

This clonotype was seen a handful of times. V usage is TRBV7-3 and J usage is TRBJ2-4; D may be TRBD1 or TRBD2 (8 bases each). The CDR3 consists of 14 residues. Germline V lookup: CDR1 SGHTA, CDR2 FQGTGA. Trimming removed 5 bases at V and 6 bases at J, with 14 bases between. CDR3 DNA sequence: TGTGCCAGCAGCATTAGCGGGACAGGAAACATTCAGTACTTC. It translates to CASSISGTGNIQYF.

This clonotype was seen a few times. The chain is built from TRBV5-1 and TRBJ2-1, with D possibly matching TRBD1 (6 bases). CDR3 length: 14 residues. Germline CDR1 SGHRS, CDR2 YFSETQ. The V and J ends lost 0 bases and 5 bases respectively, with 9 bases between them. The CDR3 coding sequence is TGCGCCAGCAGCTTGGCAGGGGTCAACAATGAGCAGTTCTTC. As protein: CASSLAGVNNEQFF.

The CDR3 sequence is CASALRDRGQPQHF. The CDR3 nucleotides are TGTGCCAGCGCCCTCAGGGACAGGGGGCAGCCCCAGCATTTT. V and J are TRBV6-1 and TRBJ1-5; 11 nucleotides align to TRBD1. This CDR3 has 14 residues. The V and J ends lost 8 bases and 7 bases, in that order; junction bases with no gene match: 7. Germline lookup yields CDR1 MNHNS and CDR2 SASEGT.

At least ten counts were recorded for this clonotype. DNA of the CDR3: TGTGCCAGCAGCCAGGGACTAGCGGACTCTGGGGCCAACGTCCTGACTTTC. It encodes CASSQGLADSGANVLTF. The rearrangement links TRBV28 to TRBJ2-6; 11 bases fit TRBD2. Germline values: CDR1 MDHEN, CDR2 SYDVKM. After removal of 6 bases from V and 0 bases from J, the junction contained 4 bases not matched to a gene. This CDR3 has 17 residues.

The DNA for the CDR3 is TGTGCCAGCAGCTTAGGCCGACAGGGCCCCTACGAGCAGTACTTC. Translating it yields CASSLGRQGPYEQYF. The chain employs TRBV11-1 and TRBJ2-7; TRBD1 agrees at 7 bases. The CDR3 length is 15 residues. Germline CDR1 reads SGHAT; CDR2 reads FQDESV (reference sequence). V trimming: 1 base; J trimming: 2 bases; junction bases outside the gene matches: 5.

This clonotype was found a few times. V gene TRBV15 combines with J gene TRBJ2-1; D is perhaps TRBD1 (5 bases). This CDR3 comprises 11 residues. V was cut by 4 bases and J by 11 bases, with 9 bases left in between. Germline CDR1 reads LNHNV; CDR2 reads YYDKDF (reference sequence). CDR3 sequence: CATSTDTKQFF. The CDR3 region has the DNA TGTGCCACCAGCACGGACACCAAGCAGTTCTTC.

This clonotype occurred many times. The V call is TRBV12-3 or TRBV12-4, the J call TRBJ2-7, with unresolved D. Trimming left V 11 bases short and J 2 bases short, with 22 bases between. The CDR3 has 15 amino acids. CDR3 in DNA: TGTGCCCGTCTCAGAGGTGTGAAGTATCCCTACGAGCAGTACTTC. It specifies CARLRGVKYPYEQYF.

The chain has TRBV6-1 and TRBJ2-3; unclear D gene. Per germline, CDR1 MNHNS and CDR2 SASEGT. The CDR3 spans 13 residues. V was pared by 7 bases and J by 1 base, with 9 bases between. The CDR3 DNA is TGTGCCAGCAAGGCAGAGGGCACAGATACGCAGTATTTT. Protein sequence: CASKAEGTDTQYF.

This chain links TRBV15 with TRBJ2-3; 11 nucleotides match TRBD2. This CDR3 spans 17 amino acids. Germline loops: CDR1 LNHNV, CDR2 YYDKDF (reference sequence). With V trimmed by 0 bases and J by 8 bases, 10 bases remained unmatched. The CDR3 nucleotides read TGTGCCACCAGCAGAGAAAGTACACTAGCGGGAGCTCGTACGCAGTATTTT. Protein product: CATSRESTLAGARTQYF.

The sample holds many counts of this clonotype. This CDR3 is CASSLERDETQYF. In nucleotides, the CDR3 is TGTGCCAGCAGCTTAGAGAGGGATGAGACCCAGTACTTC. J is TRBJ2-5 and V is TRBV7-2, with D maybe TRBD2 (5 bases). V lost 1 base and J 5 bases, leaving 8 bases between the germline ends. Germline values: CDR1 SGHTA, CDR2 FQGNSA. The CDR3 extends over 13 amino acids.

This clonotype came up a few times. This sequence joins TRBV9 and TRBJ2-7, with D tentatively TRBD1 or TRBD2 (5 bases each). The CDR3 is 15 residues long. The ends were cut back, 2 bases at V and 7 bases at J, with 19 bases in the middle. Germline CDR1 and CDR2: SGDLS and YYNGEE. The CDR3 bases are TGTGCCAGCAGCGTTCGAGGGACGGGGAGTGGGGAGCAGTACTTC. Protein: CASSVRGTGSGEQYF.

V gene TRBV7-8 combines with J gene TRBJ2-7; D gene unclear. The CDR3 has 12 amino acids. Germline assignment: CDR1 SGHVS and CDR2 FQNEAQ. The V end was cut by 5 bases, the J end by 3 bases, with 8 bases between. The CDR3 DNA sequence: TGTGCCAGCAGCCCACACGACTACGAGCAGTACTTC. Amino acid sequence: CASSPHDYEQYF.

V usage is TRBV7-9 and J usage is TRBJ1-2; TRBD1 matches 7 bases. The J segment lost 6 bases and the V segment lost 7 bases, leaving 5 bases of the junction unmatched. This CDR3 contains 12 residues. Per germline, CDR1 SEHNR and CDR2 FQNEAQ (reference sequence). The CDR3 reads CASKQGMDGYTF. The CDR3 DNA sequence: TGTGCCAGCAAACAGGGGATGGATGGCTACACCTTC.